Detailed here is one T cell receptor beta chain. The data are from a study of blood T cell repertoires in COVID-19. Using immunoSEQ multiplex PCR, the repertoire was profiled, and TCRdb retains in-frame clones only, with some absent. Among more than 110,000 clones listed, roughly 85% were seen once. Specimen: PBMCs or T cells enriched from blood (not recorded which). The clonotype comes from a woman aged 45 to 65 who had recovered from COVID-19.

CDR3 loop: CASTYDRGLGQPQHF. The CDR3 bases are TGTGCCAGCACCTATGACAGGGGGCTTGGTCAGCCCCAGCATTTT. J is TRBJ1-5 and V is TRBV2, with 10 bases lining up with TRBD1. Germline V gene sequence: CDR1 SNHLY, CDR2 FYNNEI. The J segment lost 6 bases and the V segment lost 7 bases, leaving 9 bases of the junction unmatched. The CDR3 consists of 15 residues. Complete variable domain (other parts from reference TRBV2 and TRBJ1-5): EPEVTQTPSHQVTQMGQEVILRCVPISNHLYFYWYRQILGQKVEFLVSFYNNEISEKSEIFDDQFSVERPDGSNFTLKIRSTKLEDSAMYFCASTYDRGLGQPQHFGDGTRLSIL.